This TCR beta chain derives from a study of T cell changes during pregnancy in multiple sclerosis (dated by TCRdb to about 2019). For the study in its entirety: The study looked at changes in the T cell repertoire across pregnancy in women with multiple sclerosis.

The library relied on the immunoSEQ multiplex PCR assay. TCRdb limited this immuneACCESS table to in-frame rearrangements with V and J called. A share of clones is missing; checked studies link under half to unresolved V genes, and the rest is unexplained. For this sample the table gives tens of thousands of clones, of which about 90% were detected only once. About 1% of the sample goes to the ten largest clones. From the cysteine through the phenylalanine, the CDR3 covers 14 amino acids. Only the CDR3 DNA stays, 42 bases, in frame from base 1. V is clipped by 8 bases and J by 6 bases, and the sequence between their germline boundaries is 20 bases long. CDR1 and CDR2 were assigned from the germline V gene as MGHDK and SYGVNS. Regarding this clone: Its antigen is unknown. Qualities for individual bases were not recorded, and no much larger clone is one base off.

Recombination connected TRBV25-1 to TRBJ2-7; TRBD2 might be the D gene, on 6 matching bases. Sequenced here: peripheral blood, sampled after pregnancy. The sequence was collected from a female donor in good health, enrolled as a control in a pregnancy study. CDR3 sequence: CASYGAGTLSEQYF. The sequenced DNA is TGTGCCAGCTACGGGGCAGGGACTCTCTCCGAGCAGTACTTC.